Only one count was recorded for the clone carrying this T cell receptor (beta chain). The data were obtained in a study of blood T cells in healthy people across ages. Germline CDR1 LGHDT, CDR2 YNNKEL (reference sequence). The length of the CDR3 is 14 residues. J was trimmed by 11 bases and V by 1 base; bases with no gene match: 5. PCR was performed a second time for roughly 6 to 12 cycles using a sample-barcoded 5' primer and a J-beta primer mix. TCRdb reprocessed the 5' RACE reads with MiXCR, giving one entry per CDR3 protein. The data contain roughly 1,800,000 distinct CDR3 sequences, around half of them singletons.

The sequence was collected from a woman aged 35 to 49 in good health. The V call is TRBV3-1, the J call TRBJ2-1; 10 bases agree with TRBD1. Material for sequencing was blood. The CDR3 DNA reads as TGTGCCAGCAGCCAAGGGACAGGGGGAGAAAAGCAGTTCTTC. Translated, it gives CASSQGTGGEKQFF.